The 16 T cell receptor beta chains below all came from one sample that was sequenced in a study of graft-versus-host responses after intestinal transplantation. These receptors lack a known antigen. Produced via immunoSEQ multiplex PCR; TCRdb's table is partial and in-frame only. The repertoire holds about 96,000 clones, 92% seen once, with around 0.17% in the top ten. Specimen: unstimulated CD4+ T cells sorted from spleen or lymph node cells, collected before intestinal transplant. The receptor source for this set is a human donor who received an intestinal transplant.

The chain couples TRBV5-1 to TRBJ1-3; maybe TRBD1 (6 bases). The V end was cut by 0 bases, the J end by 0 bases, with 13 bases between. Germline-derived CDR1 and CDR2 are SGHRS and YFSETQ. This CDR3 has 17 amino acids. DNA for the CDR3: TGCGCCAGCAGCTTGGGAAGGGACACCAGCTCTGGAAACACCATATATTTT. The encoded protein is CASSLGRDTSSGNTIYF.

The chain has TRBV30 and TRBJ2-1; no clear D. The germline V gene has CDR1 GTSNPN and CDR2 SVGIG (reference sequence). V dropped 2 bases and J dropped 6 bases, with 20 bases sitting between them. The CDR3 length is 16 residues. The CDR3 bases are TGTGCCTGGAGTTTGGTAGGAGATACTCTTTTCAATGAGCAGTTCTTC. It yields the protein CAWSLVGDTLFNEQFF.

Only a few counts were recorded for this clone. The rearrangement uses TRBV6-1 and TRBJ1-5, with 7 bases matching TRBD1. Germline V lookup: CDR1 MNHNS, CDR2 SASEGT. The CDR3 spans 15 residues. V lost 9 bases, J lost 3 bases, and 11 bases stayed unmatched. CDR3 in DNA: TGTGCCAGTCGGCTAGACAGGGTACCCAATCAGCCCCAGCATTTT. Amino acids: CASRLDRVPNQPQHF.

The gene calls are TRBV5-1 and TRBJ1-1; unclear D gene. Trimming cost V 5 bases and J 1 base, with 9 bases left between them. Germline assignment: CDR1 SGHRS and CDR2 YFSETQ. This CDR3 is built from 13 residues. CDR3 protein: CASSLQQNTEAFF. DNA for the CDR3: TGCGCCAGCAGTTTACAGCAGAACACTGAAGCTTTCTTT. The full variable domain, its missing parts supplied by reference TRBV5-1 and TRBJ1-1, is KAGVTQTPRYLIKTRGQQVTLSCSPISGHRSVSWYQQTPGQGLQFLFEYFSETQRNKGNFPGRFSGRQFSNSRSEMNVSTLELGDSALYLCASSLQQNTEAFFGQGTRLTVV.

The chain is built from TRBV4-2 and TRBJ1-2, with D perhaps matching TRBD1 (5 bases). CDR1 and CDR2 (germline): LGHNA, YNFKEQ. The CDR3 covers 14 residues. V lost 0 bases and J 6 bases, leaving 11 bases between the germline ends. The CDR3 spells CASSQEWGGDGYTF. The CDR3 bases are TGTGCCAGCAGCCAAGAATGGGGGGGGGATGGCTACACCTTC.

The chain is built from TRBV29-1 and TRBJ1-1, with D hard to call. CDR3 length equals 13 residues. The germline V gene has CDR1 SQVTM and CDR2 ANQGSEA. V lost 5 bases to trimming and J lost 3 bases, with 13 bases between them. In DNA, the CDR3 is TGCAGCGTTCGACGGGTTGCGGACACTGAAGCTTTCTTT. This codes for CSVRRVADTEAFF.

The chain links TRBV7-2 to TRBJ2-1, with 7 bases that match TRBD1. This CDR3 comprises 13 residues. Germline values: CDR1 SGHTA, CDR2 FQGNSA. The V and J ends lost 5 bases and 11 bases, in that order; junction bases with no gene match: 9. The CDR3 bases are TGTGCCAGCAGCGAAAGGGGACAGTTAAAGCAGTTCTTC. This translates into CASSERGQLKQFF.

The rearrangement links TRBV15 to TRBJ1-6, with a tentative D call TRBD1 (5 bases). Germline CDR1 is LNHNV and CDR2 is YYDKDF (reference sequence). With 1 base removed from V and 10 bases from J, the gap between germline ends came to 11 bases. The CDR3 spans 14 residues. Here the CDR3 reads CATSRVVQASPLHF. The CDR3 DNA sequence: TGTGCCACCAGCAGAGTAGTACAGGCATCACCCCTCCACTTT.

DNA of the CDR3: TGTGCCAGCAGTCCCCTCCGGGAGGGGAATGAGCAGTTCTTC. Amino acids: CASSPLREGNEQFF. V and J are TRBV5-4 and TRBJ2-1, with 8 bases identical to TRBD2. Germline CDR1 SGHNT, CDR2 YYREEE (reference sequence). V trimming: 5 bases; J trimming: 7 bases; junction bases outside the gene matches: 8. The CDR3 has 14 residues.

The rearrangement joins TRBV13 to TRBJ2-7; maybe TRBD2 (6 bases). CDR1 PRHDT and CDR2 FYEKMQ come from the germline V gene (reference sequence). There are 16 residues in the CDR3. Trimming cost V 5 bases and J 2 bases, with 19 bases left between them. CDR3 nucleotides: TGTGCCAGCAGCCCCCGTAGTGGAGGGAAGGCCTACGAGCAGTACTTC. This gives the protein CASSPRSGGKAYEQYF.

This clone was seen a single time. The rearrangement uses TRBV2 and TRBJ2-2; 9 bases match TRBD1. The V and J ends lost 6 bases and 7 bases, in that order; junction bases with no gene match: 0. The CDR3 length is 12 residues. Germline V gene data show CDR1 as SNHLY and CDR2 as FYNNEI. DNA of the CDR3: TGTGCCAGCAGGACAGGGGGCGGGGAGCTGTTTTTT. It codes for CASRTGGGELFF.

This chain joins TRBV5-1 and TRBJ2-5, with no clear D. Per germline, CDR1 SGHRS and CDR2 YFSETQ. Trimming cost V 3 bases and J 5 bases, with 14 bases left between them. The CDR3 sequence is 14 residues long. DNA for the CDR3: TGCGCCAGCAGCTCACGCACGCGGTGGGAGACCCAGTACTTC. It yields the protein CASSSRTRWETQYF.

This sequence joins TRBV14 and TRBJ1-6, with D hard to call. The CDR3 runs to 14 residues. V lost 2 bases, J lost 7 bases, and 9 bases lay in between. Germline CDR1 reads SGHDN; CDR2 reads FVKESK. The CDR3 bases are TGTGCCAGCAGCCAAACGGTCTCGAATTCACCCCTCCACTTT. Translating it yields CASSQTVSNSPLHF. The full variable domain, completed using reference TRBV14 and TRBJ1-6, is EAGVTQFPSHSVIEKGQTVTLRCDPISGHDNLYWYRRVMGKEIKFLLHFVKESKQDESGMPNNRFLAERTGGTYSTLKVQPAELEDSGVYFCASSQTVSNSPLHFGNGTRLTVT.

The chain has TRBV2 and TRBJ1-6, with D tentatively TRBD1 (6 bases). V lost 8 bases to trimming and J lost 6 bases, with 11 bases between them. The CDR3 extends over 13 amino acids. CDR1 is SNHLY, CDR2 FYNNEI, per germline. The CDR3 DNA reads as TGTGCCAGCGAGGACAGCACTAATTCACCCCTCCACTTT. Encoded protein: CASEDSTNSPLHF.

The V and J genes are TRBV19 and TRBJ2-7; the D gene is possibly TRBD1 (6 bases). Germline loops: CDR1 LNHDA, CDR2 SQIVND (reference sequence). This CDR3 spans 15 amino acids. Trimming cost V 1 base and J 4 bases, with 14 bases left between them. The CDR3 here is CASSIAPGAQYEQYF. For the CDR3, the DNA is TGTGCCAGTAGTATAGCACCAGGGGCCCAATACGAGCAGTACTTC.

This clone was detected once. The gene calls are TRBV6-5 and TRBJ2-7, with a tentative D call TRBD1 (6 bases). The ends were cut back, 4 bases at V and 7 bases at J, with 11 bases in the middle. Germline V gene data show CDR1 as MNHEY and CDR2 as SVGAGI. This CDR3 has 12 amino acids. The CDR3 nucleotides are TGTGCCAGCAGTTCACAGGGTTGGGAGCAGTACTTC. It specifies CASSSQGWEQYF.